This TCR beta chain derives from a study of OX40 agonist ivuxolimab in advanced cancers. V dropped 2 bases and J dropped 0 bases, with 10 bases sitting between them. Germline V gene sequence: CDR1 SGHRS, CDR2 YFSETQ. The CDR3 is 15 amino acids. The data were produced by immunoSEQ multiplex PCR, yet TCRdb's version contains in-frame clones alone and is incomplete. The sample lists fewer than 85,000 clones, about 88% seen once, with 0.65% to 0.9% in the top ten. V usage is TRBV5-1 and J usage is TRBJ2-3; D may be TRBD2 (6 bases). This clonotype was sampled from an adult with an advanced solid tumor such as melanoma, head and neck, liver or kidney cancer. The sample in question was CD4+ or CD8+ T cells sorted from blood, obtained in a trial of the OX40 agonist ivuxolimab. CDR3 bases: TGCGCCAGCAGCTTCACGGGACTCAGCACAGATACGCAGTATTTT. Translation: CASSFTGLSTDTQYF.